These 17 T cell receptor beta chains originate from one sample sequenced in a study of neurological immune-mediated disorders. TCRdb ran MiXCR on the 5' RACE reads and lists one entry per CDR3 protein. The table shows 25,000 to 30,000 distinct CDR3 sequences, with about a sixth occurring only once. Sample time point: technical triplicate 3. The specimen was CD4+ T cells from blood. The receptors shown here come from a female donor with HTLV-1-associated myelopathy (HAM/TSP).

This clonotype was observed many times. The V and J genes are TRBV5-6 and TRBJ2-7, with D maybe TRBD1 (5 bases). Trimming took off 1 base at V and 6 bases at J, with 14 bases between the two ends. Germline lookup yields CDR1 SGHDT and CDR2 YYEEEE. The CDR3 is 14 residues long. The DNA for the CDR3 is TGTGCCAGCAGCTTGTATCCAGGGCCGGGCGAGCAGTACTTC. Translating gives CASSLYPGPGEQYF.

This clonotype was detected ten times or more. The V gene is TRBV20-1, the J gene TRBJ2-7; the D gene is possibly TRBD2 (7 bases). The V end lost 1 base, the J end lost 4 bases, and 14 bases lay between the germline ends. The CDR3 is 14 amino acids. From germline, CDR1 is DFQATT and CDR2 SNEGSKA (reference sequence). CDR3 loop: CSARGGGAIYEQYF. DNA for the CDR3: TGCAGTGCTAGAGGGGGGGGCGCCATATACGAGCAGTACTTC.

The gene calls are TRBV12-3 or TRBV12-4 and TRBJ2-5; D is unclear. CDR3 length: 12 amino acids. Trimming cost V 1 base and J 9 bases, with 9 bases left between them. CDR3 loop: CASSLEGLAQYF. The CDR3 coding sequence is TGTGCCAGCAGTTTAGAGGGATTGGCCCAGTACTTC.

This clonotype showed up many times. The V gene is TRBV20-1, the J gene TRBJ2-1; D is perhaps TRBD2 (6 bases). CDR3 length equals 14 residues. Trimming stripped 4 bases from V and 3 bases from J, with 13 bases between. CDR1 is DFQATT, CDR2 SNEGSKA, per germline (reference sequence). The CDR3 spells CSATGLMGYNEQFF. The DNA of the CDR3 is TGCAGTGCTACGGGACTGATGGGCTACAATGAGCAGTTCTTC.

In this sample, this clonotype turned up many times. The CDR3 DNA follows: TGTGCCAGCAGTCGAGCACAGACTAGCGGGGGGCCGAAGGGGGAGACCCAGTACTTC. Its translation is CASSRAQTSGGPKGETQYF. This chain joins TRBV27 and TRBJ2-5, with 13 positions matching TRBD2. V trimming: 5 bases; J trimming: 5 bases; junction bases outside the gene matches: 17. Germline CDR1 reads MNHEY; CDR2 reads SMNVEV (reference sequence). This CDR3 is 19 amino acids long.

This clonotype was seen many times. The chain carries TRBV5-1 and TRBJ2-2, with a possible D match to TRBD1 (6 bases). The ends were cut back, 6 bases at V and 1 base at J, with 10 bases in the middle. The CDR3 loop spans 14 amino acids. Per the germline V gene, CDR1 is SGHRS and CDR2 is YFSETQ. The CDR3 here is CASNRAENTGELFF. The DNA for the CDR3 is TGCGCCAGCAACAGGGCCGAGAACACCGGGGAGCTGTTTTTT.

This clonotype was recorded at least ten times. The rearrangement joins TRBV12-3 or TRBV12-4 to TRBJ2-1, with 7 bases aligning to TRBD2. There are 15 residues in the CDR3. J gave up 3 bases and V 6 bases, and 8 bases lay outside the gene matches. CDR3 region: CASSQRTRSYNEQFF. The CDR3 DNA sequence: TGTGCCAGCAGCCAACGGACTAGGAGCTACAATGAGCAGTTCTTC.

This clonotype has at least ten counts. The chain links TRBV29-1 to TRBJ2-5; TRBD2 matches at 8 bases. There are 12 residues in the CDR3. Germline V gives CDR1 SQVTM, CDR2 ANQGSEA. Germline trimming cut 8 bases from V and 2 bases from J; bases unmatched to any gene: 4. CDR3 coding DNA: TGCAGCACAACTAGCGGACAAGAGACCCAGTACTTC. Translated, it gives CSTTSGQETQYF.

Many counts were recorded for this clonotype. V gene TRBV5-6 combines with J gene TRBJ1-2, with D tentatively TRBD1 (6 bases). Between the trimmed V and J ends, which lost 4 bases and 8 bases, there was a span of 15 bases. The CDR3 spans 13 residues. Germline V lookup: CDR1 SGHDT, CDR2 YYEEEE. The CDR3 protein is CASSLQQGDGYTF. As DNA, the CDR3 is TGTGCCAGCAGCCTCCAACAGGGAGACGGCTACACCTTC.

The table lists this clonotype with many counts. A much larger clone lies a single base off, so this may be a read error. The rearrangement uses TRBV9 and TRBJ2-1; 11 bases are a match to TRBD2. CDR3 length: 15 residues. Germline CDR1 SGDLS, CDR2 YYNGEE. CDR3 in DNA: TGTGTCAGCAGCGCTACTAGCGGGGGTAGTGGAGAGCAGTTCTTC. This translates into CVSSATSGGSGEQFF.

At least ten counts were recorded for this clonotype. V gene TRBV29-1 combines with J gene TRBJ1-2; D call uncertain. This CDR3 has 11 amino acids. Germline-derived CDR1 and CDR2 are SQVTM and ANQGSEA. V was clipped by 3 bases and J by 0 bases, with 2 bases between them. CDR3 bases: TGCAGCGTTGAGTCTAACTATGGCTACACCTTC. This gives the protein CSVESNYGYTF.

This clonotype was found many times. V is TRBV28 and J is TRBJ1-6; a weak D match, TRBD1 (5 bases). The ends were cut back, 6 bases at V and 7 bases at J, with 16 bases in the middle. The germline V gene encodes CDR1 MDHEN and CDR2 SYDVKM. The length of the CDR3 is 15 residues. The CDR3 DNA reads TGTGCCAGCAGACCCGGCGGGACCCTAAATTCACCCCTCCACTTT. Its protein product is CASRPGGTLNSPLHF.

This clonotype was observed many times. This chain uses TRBV20-1 with TRBJ2-2; tentative D call: TRBD2 (7 bases). This CDR3 spans 15 amino acids. The germline V and J ends were trimmed by 0 bases and 7 bases, with 15 bases remaining between them. Germline values: CDR1 DFQATT, CDR2 SNEGSKA (reference sequence). CDR3 in amino acids: CSAREVGGRVGELFF. In nucleotides, the CDR3 is TGCAGTGCTAGAGAGGTCGGGGGGCGGGTCGGGGAGCTGTTTTTT.

Many counts were recorded for this clonotype. The V call is TRBV18, the J call TRBJ1-1, with unresolved D. Trimming shortened V by 3 bases and J by 1 base, and 9 bases separated the two germline ends. The CDR3 has 14 amino acids. CDR1 and CDR2 from the germline V gene are KGHSH and LQKENI. CDR3 bases: TGTGCCAGCTCACCTCAAAGACAGAACACTGAAGCTTTCTTT. This sequence encodes CASSPQRQNTEAFF.

This clonotype was seen a few times. The chain joins TRBV3-1 to TRBJ2-1, with a possible D match to TRBD1 (6 bases). Germline lookup yields CDR1 LGHDT and CDR2 YNNKEL (reference sequence). V lost 3 bases and J lost 12, with 21 bases in between. The length of the CDR3 is 15 residues. In DNA, the CDR3 is TGTGCCAGCAGCCACACACAGGGCCCTCTGAAGGGGCAGTTCTTC. Protein product: CASSHTQGPLKGQFF.

This clonotype was counted many times. V and J are TRBV6-5 and TRBJ2-2; 15 bases line up with TRBD2. In germline, CDR1 is MNHEY, CDR2 SVGAGI. CDR3 length: 17 amino acids. Unmatched junction bases numbered 8, after V lost 7 bases and J lost 5 bases. In nucleotides, the CDR3 is TGTGCCAGCACCCGGACTAGCGGGAGGGTTGGGACCGGGGAGCTGTTTTTT. Residues: CASTRTSGRVGTGELFF.

This clonotype was recorded at least ten times. The rearrangement links TRBV27 to TRBJ1-1; 9 positions match TRBD1. The germline gives CDR1 MNHEY, CDR2 SMNVEV (reference sequence). Trimming removed 2 bases from V and 0 bases from J; junction bases left unmatched: 7. This CDR3 has 17 residues. This CDR3 is CASSLIQGAYMNTEAFF. The CDR3 DNA follows: TGTGCCAGCAGTTTAATACAGGGGGCTTACATGAACACTGAAGCTTTCTTT.